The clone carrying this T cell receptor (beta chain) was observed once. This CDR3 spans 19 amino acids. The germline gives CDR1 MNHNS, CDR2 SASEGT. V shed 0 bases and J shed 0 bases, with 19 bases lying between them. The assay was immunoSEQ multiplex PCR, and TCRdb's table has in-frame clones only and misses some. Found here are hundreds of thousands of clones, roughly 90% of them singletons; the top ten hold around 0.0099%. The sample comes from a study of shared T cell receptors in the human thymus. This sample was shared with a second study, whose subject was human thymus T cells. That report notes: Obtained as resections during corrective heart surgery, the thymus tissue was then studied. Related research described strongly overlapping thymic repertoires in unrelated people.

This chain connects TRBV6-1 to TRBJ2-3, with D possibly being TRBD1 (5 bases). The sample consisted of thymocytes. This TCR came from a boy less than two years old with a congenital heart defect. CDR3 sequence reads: CASSEALSGLRYSTDTQYF. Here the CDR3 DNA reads TGTGCCAGCAGTGAAGCCTTGTCAGGGTTACGATATAGCACAGATACGCAGTATTTT.